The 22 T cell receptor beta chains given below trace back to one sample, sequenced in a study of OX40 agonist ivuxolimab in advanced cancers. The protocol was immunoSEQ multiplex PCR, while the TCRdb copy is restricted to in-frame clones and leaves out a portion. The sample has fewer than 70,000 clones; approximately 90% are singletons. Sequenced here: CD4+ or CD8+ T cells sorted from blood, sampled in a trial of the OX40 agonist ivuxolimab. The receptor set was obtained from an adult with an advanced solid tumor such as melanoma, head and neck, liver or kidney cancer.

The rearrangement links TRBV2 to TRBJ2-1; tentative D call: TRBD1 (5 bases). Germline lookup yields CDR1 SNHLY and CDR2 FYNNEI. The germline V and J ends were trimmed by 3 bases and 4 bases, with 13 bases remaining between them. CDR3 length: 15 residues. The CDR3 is CASSDQDILYNEQFF. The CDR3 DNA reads TGTGCCAGCAGTGATCAGGACATTCTATACAATGAGCAGTTCTTC.

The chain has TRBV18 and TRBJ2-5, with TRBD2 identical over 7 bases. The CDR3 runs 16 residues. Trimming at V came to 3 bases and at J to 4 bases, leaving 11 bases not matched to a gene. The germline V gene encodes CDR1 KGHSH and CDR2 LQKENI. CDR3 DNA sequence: TGTGCCAGCTCACCCCTCGGGGGGTTCGGGAGAGAGACCCAGTACTTC. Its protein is CASSPLGGFGRETQYF.

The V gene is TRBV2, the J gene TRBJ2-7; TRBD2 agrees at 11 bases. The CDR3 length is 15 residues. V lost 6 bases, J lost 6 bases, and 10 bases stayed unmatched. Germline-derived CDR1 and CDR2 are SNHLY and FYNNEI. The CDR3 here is CASSNFSGRAREQYF. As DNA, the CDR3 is TGTGCCAGCAGCAACTTTAGCGGGAGGGCCCGCGAGCAGTACTTC.

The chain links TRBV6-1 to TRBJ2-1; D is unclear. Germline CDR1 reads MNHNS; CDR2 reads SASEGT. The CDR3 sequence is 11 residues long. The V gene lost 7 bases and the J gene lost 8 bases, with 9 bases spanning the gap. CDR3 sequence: CASTDHDEQFF. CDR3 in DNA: TGTGCCAGCACCGATCACGATGAGCAGTTCTTC.

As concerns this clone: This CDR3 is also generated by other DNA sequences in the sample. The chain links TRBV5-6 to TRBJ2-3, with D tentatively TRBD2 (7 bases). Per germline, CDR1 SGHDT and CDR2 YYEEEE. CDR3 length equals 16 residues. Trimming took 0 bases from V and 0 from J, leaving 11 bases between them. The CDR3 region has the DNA TGTGCCAGCAGCTTGGTGGGAGGGGGGAGCACAGATACGCAGTATTTT. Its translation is CASSLVGGGSTDTQYF.

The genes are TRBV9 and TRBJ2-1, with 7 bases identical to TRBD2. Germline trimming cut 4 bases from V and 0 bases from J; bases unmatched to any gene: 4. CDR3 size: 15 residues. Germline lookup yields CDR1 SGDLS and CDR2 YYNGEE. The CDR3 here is CASSSSGNSYNEQFF. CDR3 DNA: TGTGCCAGCAGCTCCAGCGGGAACTCCTACAATGAGCAGTTCTTC.

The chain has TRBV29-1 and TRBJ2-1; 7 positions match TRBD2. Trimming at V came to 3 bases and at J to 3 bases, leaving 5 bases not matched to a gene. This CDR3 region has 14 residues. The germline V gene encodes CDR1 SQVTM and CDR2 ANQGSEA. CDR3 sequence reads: CSVEAGALYNEQFF. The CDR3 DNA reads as TGCAGCGTTGAGGCGGGAGCCCTCTACAATGAGCAGTTCTTC.

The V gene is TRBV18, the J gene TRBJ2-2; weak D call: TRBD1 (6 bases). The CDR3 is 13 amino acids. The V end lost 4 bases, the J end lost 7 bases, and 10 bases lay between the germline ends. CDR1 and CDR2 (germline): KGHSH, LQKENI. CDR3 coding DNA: TGTGCCAGCTCACTACAGGGAATCGGGGAGCTGTTTTTT. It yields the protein CASSLQGIGELFF.

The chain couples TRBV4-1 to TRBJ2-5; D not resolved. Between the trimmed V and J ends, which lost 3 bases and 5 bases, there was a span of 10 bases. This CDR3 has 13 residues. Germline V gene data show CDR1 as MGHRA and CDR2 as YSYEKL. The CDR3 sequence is CASSHPLGETQYF. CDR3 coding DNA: TGCGCCAGCAGCCATCCATTAGGGGAGACCCAGTACTTC.

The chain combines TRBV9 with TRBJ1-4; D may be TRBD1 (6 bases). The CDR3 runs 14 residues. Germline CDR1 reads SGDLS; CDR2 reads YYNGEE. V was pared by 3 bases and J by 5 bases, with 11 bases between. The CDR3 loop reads CASSATGGNEKLFF. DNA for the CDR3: TGTGCCAGCAGCGCGACAGGCGGAAATGAAAAACTGTTTTTT.

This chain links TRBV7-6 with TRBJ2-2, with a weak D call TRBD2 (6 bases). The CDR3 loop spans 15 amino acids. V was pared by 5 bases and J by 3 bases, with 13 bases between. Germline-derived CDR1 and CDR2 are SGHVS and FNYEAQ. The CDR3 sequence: CASSPLEGYTGELFF. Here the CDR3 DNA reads TGTGCCAGCAGCCCCCTGGAGGGGTACACCGGGGAGCTGTTTTTT.

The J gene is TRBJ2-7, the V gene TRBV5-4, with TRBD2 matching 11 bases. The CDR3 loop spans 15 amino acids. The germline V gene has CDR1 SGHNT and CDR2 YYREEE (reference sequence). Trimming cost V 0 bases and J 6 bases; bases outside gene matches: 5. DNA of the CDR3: TGTGCCAGCAGCTTGGCCGGGACTAGCGGCCTCGAGCAGTACTTC. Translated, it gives CASSLAGTSGLEQYF. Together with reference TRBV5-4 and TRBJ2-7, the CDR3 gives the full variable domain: ETGVTQSPTHLIKTRGQQVTLRCSSQSGHNTVSWYQQALGQGPQFIFQYYREEENGRGNFPPRFSGLQFPNYSSELNVNALELDDSALYLCASSLAGTSGLEQYFGPGTRLTVT.

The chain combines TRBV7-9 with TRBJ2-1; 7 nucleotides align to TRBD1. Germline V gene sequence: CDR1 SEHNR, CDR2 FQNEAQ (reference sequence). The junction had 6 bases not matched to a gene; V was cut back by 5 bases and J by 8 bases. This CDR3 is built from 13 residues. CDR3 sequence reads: CASSMTGFYEQFF. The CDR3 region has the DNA TGTGCCAGCAGCATGACAGGGTTCTATGAGCAGTTCTTC.

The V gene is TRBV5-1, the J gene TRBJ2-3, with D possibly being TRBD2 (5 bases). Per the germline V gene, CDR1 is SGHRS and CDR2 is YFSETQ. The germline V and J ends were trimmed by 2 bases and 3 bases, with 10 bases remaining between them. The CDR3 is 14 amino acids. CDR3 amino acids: CASSFGGSTDTQYF. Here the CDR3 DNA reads TGCGCCAGCAGCTTTGGTGGGAGTACAGATACGCAGTATTTT.

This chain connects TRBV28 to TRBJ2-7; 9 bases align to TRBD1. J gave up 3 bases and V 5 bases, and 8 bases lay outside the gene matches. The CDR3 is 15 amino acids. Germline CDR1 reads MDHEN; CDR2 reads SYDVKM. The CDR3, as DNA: TGTGCCAGCAGTCCGGACAGGGGACGAAGCTACGAGCAGTACTTC. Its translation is CASSPDRGRSYEQYF.

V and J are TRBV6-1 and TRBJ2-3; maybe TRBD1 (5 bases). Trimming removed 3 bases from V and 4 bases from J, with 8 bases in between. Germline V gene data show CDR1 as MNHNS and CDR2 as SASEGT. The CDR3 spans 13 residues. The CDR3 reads CASSDGRADTQYF. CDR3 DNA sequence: TGTGCCAGCAGTGATGGCAGGGCAGATACGCAGTATTTT.

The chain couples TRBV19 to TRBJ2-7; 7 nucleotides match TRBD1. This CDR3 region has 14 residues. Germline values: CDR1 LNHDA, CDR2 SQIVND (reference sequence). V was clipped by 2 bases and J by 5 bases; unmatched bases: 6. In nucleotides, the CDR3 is TGTGCCAGTAGTATACAGGGACAGCGGAACGAGCAGTACTTC. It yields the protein CASSIQGQRNEQYF.

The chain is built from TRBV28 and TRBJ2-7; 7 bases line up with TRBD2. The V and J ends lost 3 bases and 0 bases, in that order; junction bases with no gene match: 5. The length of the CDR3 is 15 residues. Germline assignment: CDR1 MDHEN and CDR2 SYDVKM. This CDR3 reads CASSFLAGLSYEQYF. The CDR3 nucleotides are TGTGCCAGCAGTTTCTTAGCGGGCCTCTCCTACGAGCAGTACTTC. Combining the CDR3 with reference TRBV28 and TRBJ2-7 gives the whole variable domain DVKVTQSSRYLVKRTGEKVFLECVQDMDHENMFWYRQDPGLGLRLIYFSYDVKMKEKGDIPEGYSVSREKKERFSLILESASTNQTSMYLCASSFLAGLSYEQYFGPGTRLTVT.

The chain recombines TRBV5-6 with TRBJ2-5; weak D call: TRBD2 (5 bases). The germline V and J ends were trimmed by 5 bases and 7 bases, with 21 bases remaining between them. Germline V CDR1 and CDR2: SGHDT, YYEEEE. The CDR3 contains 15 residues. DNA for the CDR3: TGTGCCAGCAGTTCGGGGATCAGTCCCATGGGGACCCAGTACTTC. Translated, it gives CASSSGISPMGTQYF.

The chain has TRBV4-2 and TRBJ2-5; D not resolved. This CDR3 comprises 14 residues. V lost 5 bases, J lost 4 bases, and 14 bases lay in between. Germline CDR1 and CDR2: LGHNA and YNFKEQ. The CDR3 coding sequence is TGTGCCAGCAGCGATACCGAGAGGAGAGAGACCCAGTACTTC. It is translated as CASSDTERRETQYF.

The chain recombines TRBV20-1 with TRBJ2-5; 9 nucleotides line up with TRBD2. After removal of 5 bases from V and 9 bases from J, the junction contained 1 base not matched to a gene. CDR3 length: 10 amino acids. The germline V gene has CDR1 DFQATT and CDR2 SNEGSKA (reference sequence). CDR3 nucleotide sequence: TGCAGTGCTCAGCGGGAGGCCCAGTACTTC. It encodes CSAQREAQYF.

Here the CDR3 reads CASSQLGQATQETQYF. The CDR3 DNA sequence: TGTGCCAGCTCCCAATTGGGCCAGGCCACCCAAGAGACCCAGTACTTC. The chain employs TRBV18 and TRBJ2-5; no firm D call. Germline values: CDR1 KGHSH, CDR2 LQKENI. V was trimmed by 6 bases and J by 1 base, leaving 18 bases between them. CDR3 size: 16 residues.